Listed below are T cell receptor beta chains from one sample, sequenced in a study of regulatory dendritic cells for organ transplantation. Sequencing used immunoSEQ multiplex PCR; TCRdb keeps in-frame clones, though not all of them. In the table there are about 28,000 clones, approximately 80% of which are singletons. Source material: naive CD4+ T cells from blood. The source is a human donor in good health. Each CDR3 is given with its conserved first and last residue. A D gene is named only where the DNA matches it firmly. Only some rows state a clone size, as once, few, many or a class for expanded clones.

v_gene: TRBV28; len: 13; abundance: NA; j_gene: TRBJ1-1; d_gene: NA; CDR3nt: TGTGCCAGCAGTTTGACTATGAACACTGAAGCTTTCTTT; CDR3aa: CASSLTMNTEAFF
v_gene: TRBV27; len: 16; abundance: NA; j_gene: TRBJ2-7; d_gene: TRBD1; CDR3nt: TGTGCCAGCAGTTCTAGAGACAGGGGCCTCTCCTACGAGCAGTACTTC; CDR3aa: CASSSRDRGLSYEQYF
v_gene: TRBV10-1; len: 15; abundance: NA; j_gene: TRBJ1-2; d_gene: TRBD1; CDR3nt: TGCGCCAGCAGTGGGGACAGGGGAGAGAATTGGGGCTACACCTTC; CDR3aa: CASSGDRGENWGYTF
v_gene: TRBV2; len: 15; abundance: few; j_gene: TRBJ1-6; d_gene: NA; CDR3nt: TGTGCCAGCAGTGGGGCAGCCTCCTATAATTCACCCCTCCACTTT; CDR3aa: CASSGAASYNSPLHF
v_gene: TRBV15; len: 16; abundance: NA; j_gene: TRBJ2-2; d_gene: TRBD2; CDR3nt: TGTGCCACCAGCGGAGCGGGGGGCTTCCCCACCGGGGAGCTGTTTTTT; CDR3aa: CATSGAGGFPTGELFF
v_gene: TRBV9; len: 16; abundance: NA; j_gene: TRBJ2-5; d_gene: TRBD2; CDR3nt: TGTGCCAGCAGCGTGGGAGTAGCGGGGGGACAAGAGACCCAGTACTTC; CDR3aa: CASSVGVAGGQETQYF
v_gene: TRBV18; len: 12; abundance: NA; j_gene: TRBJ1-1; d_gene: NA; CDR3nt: TGTGCCAGCTCACCCCCTTTGACTGAAGCTTTCTTT; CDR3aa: CASSPPLTEAFF
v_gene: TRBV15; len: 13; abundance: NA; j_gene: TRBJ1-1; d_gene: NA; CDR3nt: TGTGCCACCAGCGCTCGGGAATACACTGAAGCTTTCTTT; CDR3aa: CATSAREYTEAFF
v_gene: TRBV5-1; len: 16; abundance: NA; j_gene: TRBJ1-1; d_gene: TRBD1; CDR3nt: TGCGCCAGCAGCTTGGATCACAGGGGCCGTAACACTGAAGCTTTCTTT; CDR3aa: CASSLDHRGRNTEAFF
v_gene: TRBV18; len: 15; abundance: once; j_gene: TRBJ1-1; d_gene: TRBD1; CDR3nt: TGTGCCAGCTCACCTGCTACAGGGGGCATCACTGAAGCTTTCTTT; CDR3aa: CASSPATGGITEAFF
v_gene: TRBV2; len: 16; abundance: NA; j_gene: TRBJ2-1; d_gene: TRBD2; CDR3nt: TGTGCCAGCAGACAACTAGCGGGGGGCTCCTACAATGAGCAGTTCTTC; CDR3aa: CASRQLAGGSYNEQFF
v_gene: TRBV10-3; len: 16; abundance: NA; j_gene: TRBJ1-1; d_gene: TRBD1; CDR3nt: TGTGCCATCAGGACCCGGGACAGGAACCCTAACACTGAAGCTTTCTTT; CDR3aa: CAIRTRDRNPNTEAFF
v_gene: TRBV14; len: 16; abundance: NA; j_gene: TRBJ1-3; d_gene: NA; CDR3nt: TGTGCCAGCAGCCAAGTAGTCACCGCCTCTGGAAACACCATATATTTT; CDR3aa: CASSQVVTASGNTIYF
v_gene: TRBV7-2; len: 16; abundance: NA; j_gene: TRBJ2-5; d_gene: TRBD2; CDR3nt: TGTGCCAGCAGCTTAGCCTACGGGGGGGCTTGGGAGACCCAGTACTTC; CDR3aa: CASSLAYGGAWETQYF
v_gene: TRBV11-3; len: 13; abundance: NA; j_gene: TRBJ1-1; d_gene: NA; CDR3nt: TGTGCCAGCAGCTCTAGGAGTTCGGGGGAAGCTTTCTTT; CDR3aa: CASSSRSSGEAFF
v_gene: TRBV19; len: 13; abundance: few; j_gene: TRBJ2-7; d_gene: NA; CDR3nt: TGTGCCAGTAGTATTGGTGCGTCCTACGAGCAGTACTTC; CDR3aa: CASSIGASYEQYF